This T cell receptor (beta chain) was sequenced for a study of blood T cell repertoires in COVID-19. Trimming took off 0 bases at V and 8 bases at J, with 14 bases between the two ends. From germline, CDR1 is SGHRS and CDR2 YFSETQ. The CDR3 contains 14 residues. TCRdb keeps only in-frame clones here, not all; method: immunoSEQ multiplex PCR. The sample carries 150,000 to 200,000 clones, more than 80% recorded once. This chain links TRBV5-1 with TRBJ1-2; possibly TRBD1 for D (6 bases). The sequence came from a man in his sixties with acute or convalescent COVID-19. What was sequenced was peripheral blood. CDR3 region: CASSLEVTGGGYTF. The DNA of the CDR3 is TGCGCCAGCAGCTTGGAGGTAACGGGGGGCGGCTACACCTTC.